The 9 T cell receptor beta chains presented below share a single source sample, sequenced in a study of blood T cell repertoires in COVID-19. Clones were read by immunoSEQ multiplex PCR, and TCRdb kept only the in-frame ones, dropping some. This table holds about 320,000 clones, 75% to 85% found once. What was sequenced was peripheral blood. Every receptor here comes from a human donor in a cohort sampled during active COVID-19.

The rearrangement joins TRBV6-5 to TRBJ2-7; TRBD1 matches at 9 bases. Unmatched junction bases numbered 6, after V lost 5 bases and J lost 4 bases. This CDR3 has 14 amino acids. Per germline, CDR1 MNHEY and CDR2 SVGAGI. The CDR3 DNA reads TGTGCCAGCAGTACCCCGGGACAGGGTTACGAGCAGTACTTC. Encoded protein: CASSTPGQGYEQYF.

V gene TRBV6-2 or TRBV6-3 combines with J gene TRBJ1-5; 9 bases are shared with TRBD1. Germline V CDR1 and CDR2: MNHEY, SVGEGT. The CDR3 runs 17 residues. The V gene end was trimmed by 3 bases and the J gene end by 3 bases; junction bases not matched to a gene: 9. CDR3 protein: CASSYSEGQGYNQPQHF. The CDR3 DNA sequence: TGTGCCAGCAGTTATAGTGAGGGACAGGGATACAATCAGCCCCAGCATTTT.

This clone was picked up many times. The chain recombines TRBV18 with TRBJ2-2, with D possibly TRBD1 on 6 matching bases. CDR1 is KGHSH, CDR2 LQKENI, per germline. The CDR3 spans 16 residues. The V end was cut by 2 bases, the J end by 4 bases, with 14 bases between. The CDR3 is CASSPTGNPSTGELFF. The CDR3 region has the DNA TGTGCCAGCTCACCAACAGGGAATCCCTCCACCGGGGAGCTGTTTTTT.

CDR3 residues: CASSINGGTNTGELFF. The CDR3 bases are TGTGCCAGCAGCATAAACGGGGGAACGAACACCGGGGAGCTGTTTTTT. The chain uses TRBV2 and TRBJ2-2; the D gene is possibly TRBD2 (6 bases). The CDR3 covers 16 residues. Trimming cost V 6 bases and J 0 bases, with 14 bases left between them. Germline-derived CDR1 and CDR2 are SNHLY and FYNNEI.

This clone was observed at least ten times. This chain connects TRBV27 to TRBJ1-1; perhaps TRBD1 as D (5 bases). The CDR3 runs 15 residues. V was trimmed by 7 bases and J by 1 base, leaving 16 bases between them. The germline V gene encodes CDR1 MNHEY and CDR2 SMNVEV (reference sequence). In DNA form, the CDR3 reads TGTGCCAGCACTTCATTGGGGCAGACGAACACTGAAGCTTTCTTT. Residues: CASTSLGQTNTEAFF.

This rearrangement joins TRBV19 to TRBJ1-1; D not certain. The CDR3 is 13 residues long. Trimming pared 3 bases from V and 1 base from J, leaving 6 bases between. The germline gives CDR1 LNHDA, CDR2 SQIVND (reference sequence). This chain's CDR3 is CASSILRNTEAFF. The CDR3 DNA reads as TGTGCCAGTAGTATTCTCAGGAACACTGAAGCTTTCTTT.

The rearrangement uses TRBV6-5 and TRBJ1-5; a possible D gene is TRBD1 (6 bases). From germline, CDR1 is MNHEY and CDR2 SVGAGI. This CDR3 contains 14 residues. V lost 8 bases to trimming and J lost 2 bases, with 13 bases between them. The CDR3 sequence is CASSRRQGNQPQHF. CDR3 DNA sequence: TGTGCCAGCTCACGCCGACAGGGCAATCAGCCCCAGCATTTT.

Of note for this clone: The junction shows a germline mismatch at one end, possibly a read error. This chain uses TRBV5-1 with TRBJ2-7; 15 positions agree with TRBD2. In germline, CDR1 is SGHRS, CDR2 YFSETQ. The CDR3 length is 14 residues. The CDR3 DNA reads TGCGCCAGCAGCTTCGGGACTAGCGGGGGGATCCTTAACTTC. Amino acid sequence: CASSFGTSGGILNF. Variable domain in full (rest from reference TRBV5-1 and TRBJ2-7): KAGVTQTPRYLIKTRGQQVTLSCSPISGHRSVSWYQQTPGQGLQFLFEYFSETQRNKGNFPGRFSGRQFSNSRSEMNVSTLELGDSALYLCASSFGTSGGILNFGPGTRLTVT.

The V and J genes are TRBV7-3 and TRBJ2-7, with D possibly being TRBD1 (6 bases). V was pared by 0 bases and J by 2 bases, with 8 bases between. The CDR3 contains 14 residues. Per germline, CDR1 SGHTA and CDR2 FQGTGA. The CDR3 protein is CASSLTTGTYEQYF. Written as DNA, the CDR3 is TGTGCCAGCAGCTTAACCACAGGGACCTACGAGCAGTACTTC.